This T cell receptor (beta chain) came from a study of CD8+ T cells in alopecia areata. On this clone: Its antigen is currently unknown.

V lost 5 bases to trimming and J lost 4 bases; unmatched junction nucleotides: 12. Germline V gives CDR1 SEHNR, CDR2 FQNEAQ (reference sequence). This CDR3 is built from 16 residues. General study points: Whereas mice showed it more clearly, TCR sharing across patients was murkier, possibly because of HLA.

Once RNA had been extracted, it was reverse transcribed into cDNA to act as the sequencing template. Libraries were prepared by immunoSEQ multiplex PCR; TCRdb keeps only in-frame clonotypes and omits some of them. The sample yields under 200,000 clones, under 70% seen once. The sample's treatment: oral pan-JAK inhibitor, 5-10 mg twice daily. The chain joins TRBV7-9 to TRBJ1-1; 8 bases are a match to TRBD1. Sequences were derived from CD4+ T cells sorted from blood, sampled at week 4, from a patient treated with tofacitinib. The source is a human donor with alopecia areata. CDR3 amino acids: CASSPRQGTGRTEAFF. The CDR3 DNA sequence: TGTGCCAGCAGCCCTAGGCAGGGGACAGGACGCACTGAAGCTTTCTTT.